This TCR beta chain was identified during a study of T-cell reconstitution after alpha-beta-depleted transplantation in children. Study outcomes and limitations: Alpha-beta T cells present about two months after transplant were reported to originate from several hundred expanded graft clones.

Unique molecular identifiers tagged the TCRbeta library. In TCRdb, the PCR reads were re-called with MiXCR into one record per CDR3 protein. Altogether fewer than 250,000 distinct CDR3 sequences are present, roughly a sixth being singletons, with the ten largest covering about 39%. In regard to this clonotype: Antigen unknown.

The source was PBMCs, mostly from graft donor cells, collected 360 days after TCRalphabeta/CD19-depleted stem cell transplant. This clonotype was sampled from a male patient aged 2 to 10 who had a stem cell transplant for acute lymphoblastic leukemia, so the T cells may come from the graft donor.

The CDR3 sequence is CASSSTTGPYEQYF. The CDR3 nucleotides read TGTGCCAGCAGTAGTACGACAGGTCCCTACGAGCAGTACTTC. The genes are TRBV28 and TRBJ2-7; weak D call: TRBD1 (6 bases). Germline loops: CDR1 MDHEN, CDR2 SYDVKM. The CDR3 consists of 14 residues. V lost 5 bases and J 2 bases, leaving 13 bases between the germline ends.